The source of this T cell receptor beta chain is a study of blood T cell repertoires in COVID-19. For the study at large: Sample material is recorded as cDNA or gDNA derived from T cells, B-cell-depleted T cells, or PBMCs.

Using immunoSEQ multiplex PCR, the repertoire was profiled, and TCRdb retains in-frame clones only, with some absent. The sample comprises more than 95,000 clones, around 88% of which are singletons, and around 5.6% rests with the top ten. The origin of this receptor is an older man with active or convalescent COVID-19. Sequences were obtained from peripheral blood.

The CDR3 DNA follows: TGTGCCAGCAGTATTCGGACGGGGGTGGACACTGAAGCTTTCTTT. It codes for CASSIRTGVDTEAFF. The gene calls are TRBV2 and TRBJ1-1; maybe TRBD1 (5 bases). V was shortened by 5 bases and J by 3 bases, with 16 bases between the two germline ends. CDR1 SNHLY and CDR2 FYNNEI come from the germline V gene. The CDR3 is 15 residues long.